This T cell receptor beta chain was found in a study of blood T cell repertoires in COVID-19. About the research overall: Samples taken during acute and convalescent COVID-19 were collected in the United States, Italy and Spain. PBMCs, B-cell-depleted T cells, or T cells provided the cDNA or gDNA that made up the material.

Original processing notes: Scientists estimated how many nucleated cells there were by amplifying reference gene primers. TCRdb's table, derived via immunoSEQ multiplex PCR, lists solely in-frame clones and lacks some. V and J calls and clone size are copied from that table; D and trimming were computed from the DNA. In the table there are hundreds of thousands of clones, over 65% of which are singletons. This CDR3 has 16 amino acids. The trim removed 0 bases at V and 9 bases at J, leaving 8 bases unmatched. Germline CDR1 reads ENHRY; CDR2 reads SYGVKD. Sequencing input: peripheral blood. The clonotype was recovered from a woman over 75 with acute or convalescent COVID-19. The chain combines TRBV10-3 with TRBJ2-1, with TRBD2 matching 10 bases. Here the CDR3 DNA reads TGTGCCATCAGTGAGTCTCAGAGCGGGAGGGGAGGTGAGCAGTTCTTC. Translation: CAISESQSGRGGEQFF.